A single sample is the source of the 27 T cell receptor beta chains below, sequenced in a study of T cells in Graves' hyperthyroidism and ophthalmopathy (dated by TCRdb to the late 2010s). Library generation was performed with multiplex PCR. Sequencing took place on an Illumina HiSeq 2000. Amplification of TCR beta CDR3 regions was carried out from RNA transcripts. A first-round RT-PCR of the TCR CDR3 used the HTBI primer set with the Qiagen OneStep RT-PCR kit. Using fastp at Q25 and MiXCR, TCRdb reprocessed the public reads and kept productive beta chains. Each CDR3 protein appears once, grouped with its most common genes and DNA. Counted in this sample were approximately 720,000 distinct CDR3 sequences; about 17% of them appeared once. Clones ranked in the top ten supply 16% of the sample. Sequencing was carried out using blood. Every receptor here comes from a woman between 45 and 60 years old with Graves' hyperthyroidism that later progressed to Graves' ophthalmopathy.

This clonotype turned up a few times. This chain joins TRBV5-1 and TRBJ1-2; 10 nucleotides align to TRBD1. This CDR3 is 15 amino acids long. From germline, CDR1 is SGHRS and CDR2 YFSETQ. V lost 4 bases to trimming and J lost 7 bases; unmatched junction nucleotides: 10. CDR3 sequence reads: CASSQTGTGEAGYTF. CDR3 coding DNA: TGCGCCAGCAGCCAAACCGGGACAGGGGAGGCTGGCTACACCTTC.

This rearrangement joins TRBV5-1 to TRBJ1-5, with D maybe TRBD1 (5 bases). The CDR3 totals 15 residues. CDR1 and CDR2 from the germline V gene are SGHRS and YFSETQ. Trimming removed 4 bases at V and 0 bases at J, with 11 bases between. Written as DNA, the CDR3 is TGCGCCAGCAGCCGGACAAGTGATAGCAATCAGCCCCAGCATTTT. As protein: CASSRTSDSNQPQHF.

The chain is built from TRBV7-8 and TRBJ2-1, with D perhaps matching TRBD1 (5 bases). V lost 2 bases and J lost 4, with 18 bases in between. CDR1 is SGHVS, CDR2 FQNEAQ, per germline. CDR3 size: 17 residues. The CDR3 DNA follows: TGTGCCAGCAGCTTACTCGAAAGGGGTCTGGGGTACAATGAGCAGTTCTTC. This sequence encodes CASSLLERGLGYNEQFF.

This clonotype was detected many times. An end of the junction differs from the germline gene, which may be a read error. The chain carries TRBV5-1 and TRBJ2-7, with D perhaps given as TRBD1 or TRBD2 (5 bases each). The germline CDR1 and CDR2 sequences are SGHRS and YFSETQ. The CDR3 covers 14 residues. The CDR3 nucleotides are TGTGCCAGCAGTTTAAGGCAGGGACCCTACGAGCAGTACTTC. It codes for CASSLRQGPYEQYF.

V is TRBV19 and J is TRBJ1-3; D not certain. Trimming pared 8 bases from V and 2 bases from J, leaving 10 bases between. The CDR3 is made up of 13 amino acids. CDR1 is LNHDA and CDR2 is SQIVND in the germline V gene (reference sequence). The CDR3 here is CASGWRAGNTIYF. The CDR3 bases are TGTGCCAGTGGCTGGAGGGCTGGAAACACCATATATTTT.

This clonotype was detected ten times or more. The rearrangement joins TRBV3-1 to TRBJ1-4, with TRBD1 as a possible D gene (5 bases). Trimming pared 1 base from V and 3 bases from J, leaving 9 bases between. The CDR3 spans 15 residues. Germline-derived CDR1 and CDR2 are LGHDT and YNNKEL (reference sequence). The CDR3 region has the DNA TGTGCCAGCAGCCAAGGCGGGACCTCTAATGAAAAACTGTTTTTT. This encodes CASSQGGTSNEKLFF.

This clonotype was seen repeatedly, ten times or more. The gene calls are TRBV11-1 and TRBJ2-7, with D hard to call. The CDR3 contains 14 residues. The V and J ends lost 3 bases and 2 bases respectively, with 11 bases between them. Germline V gives CDR1 SGHAT, CDR2 FQDESV (reference sequence). CDR3 protein: CASSFGRNTYEQYF. CDR3 nucleotide sequence: TGTGCCAGCAGCTTTGGCAGGAACACCTACGAGCAGTACTTC.

CDR3 sequence: CASSGSRIVTDTQYF. CDR3 nucleotides: TGTGCCAGCAGCGGAAGTCGGATCGTTACAGATACGCAGTATTTT. This rearrangement joins TRBV6-1 to TRBJ2-3; no clear D gene. The ends were cut back, 6 bases at V and 3 bases at J, with 16 bases in the middle. This CDR3 has 15 residues. Germline CDR1 MNHNS, CDR2 SASEGT.

Only one count was recorded for this clonotype. The rearrangement joins TRBV28 to TRBJ2-1; 9 bases match TRBD1. This CDR3 has 16 amino acids. V shed 5 bases, J shed 5 bases, and the junction held 10 bases outside the gene matches. Germline loops: CDR1 MDHEN, CDR2 SYDVKM. DNA of the CDR3: TGTGCCAGCAGTCCTCTGGGACAGGGTAGCGACAATGAGCAGTTCTTC. Encoded protein: CASSPLGQGSDNEQFF.

In its sample, this clonotype was seen once. It may be a read error: a sequence one base away is much more abundant. V gene TRBV3-1 combines with J gene TRBJ2-4; 7 nucleotides match TRBD2. This CDR3 comprises 15 residues. CDR1 is LGHDT, CDR2 YNNKEL, per germline (reference sequence). Here the CDR3 DNA reads TGTGCCAGCGGCCAAGATACGGGAGGACAAAACATTCAGTACTTC. Translating it yields CASGQDTGGQNIQYF. The whole variable domain, remainder taken from reference TRBV3-1 and TRBJ2-4, is DTAVSQTPKYLVTQMGNDKSIKCEQNLGHDTMYWYKQDSKKFLKIMFSYNNKELIINETVPNRFSPKSPDKAHLNLHINSLELGDSAVYFCASGQDTGGQNIQYFGAGTRLSVL.

The chain uses TRBV4-1 and TRBJ1-4, with D hard to call. Germline loops: CDR1 MGHRA, CDR2 YSYEKL. This CDR3 has 15 residues. V lost 0 bases to trimming and J lost 5 bases, with 10 bases between them. The CDR3 sequence: CASSQEGQQNEKLFF. CDR3 bases: TGCGCCAGCAGCCAAGAAGGCCAGCAAAATGAAAAACTGTTTTTT.

The CDR3 sequence is CASSRNPGTIYEQYF. The CDR3 nucleotides are TGTGCCAGCAGCCGCAACCCCGGGACTATCTACGAGCAGTACTTC. J is TRBJ2-7 and V is TRBV6-2 or TRBV6-3; 7 bases match TRBD2. The germline V gene encodes CDR1 MNHEY and CDR2 SVGEGT. The CDR3 contains 15 residues. V was pared by 6 bases and J by 3 bases, with 11 bases of the junction left unmatched.

This chain uses TRBV12-5 with TRBJ2-1; D ambiguous. The germline gives CDR1 LGHNT, CDR2 FRNRAP. V was cut by 5 bases and J by 8 bases, with 10 bases left in between. CDR3 length: 12 amino acids. CDR3 coding DNA: TGTGCTAGTGGTCCCCGGATCTATGAGCAGTTCTTC. Encoded protein: CASGPRIYEQFF.

In its sample, this clonotype was seen many times. The V call is TRBV6-6, the J call TRBJ2-1; D may be TRBD2 (6 bases). There are 19 residues in the CDR3. Germline loops: CDR1 MNHNY, CDR2 SVGAGI (reference sequence). V was shortened by 2 bases and J by 4 bases, with 24 bases between the two germline ends. The CDR3 coding sequence is TGTGCCAGCAGTTACACGAGGGGCCCGCGGGGACCCATATACAATGAGCAGTTCTTC. This gives the protein CASSYTRGPRGPIYNEQFF.

This clonotype has only a few counts. This chain joins TRBV7-9 and TRBJ2-5, with D tentatively TRBD2 (5 bases). The CDR3 totals 14 residues. Between the trimmed V and J ends, which lost 3 bases and 7 bases, there was a span of 15 bases. Germline lookup yields CDR1 SEHNR and CDR2 FQNEAQ (reference sequence). The CDR3 here is CASSFSDPRGTQYF. The CDR3 coding sequence is TGTGCCAGCAGCTTTAGCGATCCCCGGGGGACCCAGTACTTC.

The chain employs TRBV5-1 and TRBJ2-7; 12 nucleotides agree with TRBD2. After removal of 0 bases from V and 2 bases from J, the junction contained 6 bases not matched to a gene. CDR1 is SGHRS, CDR2 YFSETQ, per germline. CDR3 length equals 17 residues. The CDR3 loop reads CASSLEASGGAAYEQYF. CDR3 DNA: TGCGCCAGCAGCTTGGAGGCTAGCGGGGGGGCCGCCTACGAGCAGTACTTC.

In this sample, this clonotype turned up many times. The CDR3: CASLLFDTIYF. As DNA, the CDR3 is TGTGCCAGCCTCCTGTTCGACACCATATATTTT. V and J are TRBV18 and TRBJ1-3, with D unclear. With 8 bases removed from V and 8 bases from J, the gap between germline ends came to 10 bases. There are 11 residues in the CDR3. CDR1 is KGHSH and CDR2 is LQKENI in the germline V gene.

The sample holds a few counts of this clonotype. The chain combines TRBV20-1 with TRBJ2-3, with D possibly TRBD2 on 6 matching bases. Germline V gene sequence: CDR1 DFQATT, CDR2 SNEGSKA (reference sequence). V lost 4 bases to trimming and J lost 6 bases, with 17 bases between them. CDR3 length: 14 amino acids. The CDR3 DNA is TGCAGTGCTACAGGAAGCGGGCCCGGGGATACGCAGTATTTT. Translated, it gives CSATGSGPGDTQYF.

This clonotype was seen a handful of times. DNA for the CDR3: TGTGCCAGCAGCCATACCTTCGGCGGCTACGAGCAGTACTTC. Protein: CASSHTFGGYEQYF. The chain couples TRBV3-1 to TRBJ2-7, with D unclear. CDR3 length equals 14 residues. V was trimmed by 3 bases and J by 3 bases, leaving 12 bases between them. The germline V gene has CDR1 LGHDT and CDR2 YNNKEL (reference sequence).

This clonotype was seen repeatedly, ten times or more. The chain joins TRBV11-2 to TRBJ1-1, with D maybe TRBD1 (5 bases). V was cut by 0 bases and J by 4 bases, with 9 bases left in between. The CDR3 has 14 amino acids. Germline V gene sequence: CDR1 SGHAT, CDR2 FQNNGV. DNA of the CDR3: TGTGCCAGCAGCTTAGATGCGGGGGGCACTGAAGCTTTCTTT. This codes for CASSLDAGGTEAFF.

This clonotype has at least ten counts. V and J are TRBV12-3 or TRBV12-4 and TRBJ1-2; D is unclear. V gave up 6 bases and J gave up 8 bases, with 22 bases separating them. CDR3 length: 15 residues. The CDR3, as DNA: TGTGCCAGCAGGGGTCGGTGGTCCCGATTTCGGGGCTACACCTTC. Its translation is CASRGRWSRFRGYTF.

This clonotype was detected many times. The gene calls are TRBV29-1 and TRBJ2-7, with 7 bases fitting TRBD1. CDR3 length equals 14 residues. The germline V gene encodes CDR1 SQVTM and CDR2 ANQGSEA. V trimming: 2 bases; J trimming: 3 bases; junction bases outside the gene matches: 7. The CDR3 DNA is TGCAGCGTTGAAAGGGGGCAGGGCAGCTACGAGCAGTACTTC. Encoded protein: CSVERGQGSYEQYF.

This clonotype was counted many times. Mismatch with germline at one junction end may stem from a read error. This chain joins TRBV2 and TRBJ2-2; TRBD1 agrees at 8 bases. The CDR3 is 14 amino acids. CDR1 and CDR2 (germline): SNHLY, FYNNEI. The CDR3 region has the DNA TGTGCCAGCTGTGACAGGGGTAACTCCGGGGAGCTGTTTTTT. It codes for CASCDRGNSGELFF.

This clonotype was observed once. The chain couples TRBV25-1 to TRBJ1-2; no clear D. Germline CDR1 is MGHDK and CDR2 is SYGVNS. This CDR3 region has 12 residues. The V gene lost 1 base and the J gene lost 7 bases, with 7 bases spanning the gap. The CDR3 is CASSELWGGYTF. The CDR3 DNA reads TGTGCCAGCAGTGAATTATGGGGTGGCTACACCTTC.

Only a few counts were recorded for this clonotype. The chain joins TRBV5-1 to TRBJ1-1; maybe TRBD1 (6 bases). V lost 0 bases to trimming and J lost 4 bases, with 13 bases between them. This CDR3 region has 15 residues. CDR1 and CDR2 from the germline V gene are SGHRS and YFSETQ. The CDR3 DNA is TGCGCCAGCAGCTTGGAATGGGGGGCCAGCACTGAAGCTTTCTTT. Residues: CASSLEWGASTEAFF. The variable domain in full, completed from reference TRBV5-1 and TRBJ1-1, reads KAGVTQTPRYLIKTRGQQVTLSCSPISGHRSVSWYQQTPGQGLQFLFEYFSETQRNKGNFPGRFSGRQFSNSRSEMNVSTLELGDSALYLCASSLEWGASTEAFFGQGTRLTVV.

The V and J genes are TRBV4-1 and TRBJ1-5; D not resolved. The CDR3 is 16 amino acids. Germline lookup yields CDR1 MGHRA and CDR2 YSYEKL. V was trimmed by 0 bases and J by 1 base, leaving 10 bases between them. CDR3 coding DNA: TGCGCCAGCAGCCAAGATGGAAGCCCAAGCAATCAGCCCCAGCATTTT. Amino acid sequence: CASSQDGSPSNQPQHF.

This clonotype was counted many times. This chain joins TRBV18 and TRBJ2-7; possible D gene TRBD2, 7 bases. This CDR3 region has 16 residues. CDR1 and CDR2 from the germline V gene are KGHSH and LQKENI. The ends were cut back, 2 bases at V and 2 bases at J, with 16 bases in the middle. CDR3 nucleotides: TGTGCCAGCTCACCAGCGGGGGCCGGGAATCCCTACGAGCAGTACTTC. This sequence encodes CASSPAGAGNPYEQYF.